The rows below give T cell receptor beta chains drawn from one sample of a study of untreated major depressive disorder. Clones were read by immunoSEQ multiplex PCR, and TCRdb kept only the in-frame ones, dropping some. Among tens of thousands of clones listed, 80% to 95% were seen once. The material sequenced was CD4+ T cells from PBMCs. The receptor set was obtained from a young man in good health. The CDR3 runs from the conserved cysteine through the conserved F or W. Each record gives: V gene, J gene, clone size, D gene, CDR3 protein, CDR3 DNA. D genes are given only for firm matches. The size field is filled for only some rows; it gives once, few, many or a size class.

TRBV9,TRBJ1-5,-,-,CASSGGDQPQHF,TGTGCCAGCAGCGGAGGGGATCAGCCCCAGCATTTT
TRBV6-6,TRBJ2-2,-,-,CASSQSYTGELFF,TGTGCCAGCAGTCAGAGCTACACCGGGGAGCTGTTTTTT
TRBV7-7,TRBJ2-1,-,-,CASSKDPPDSSSYNEQFF,TGTGCCAGCAGCAAAGATCCTCCTGACTCCAGCTCCTACAATGAGCAGTTCTTC
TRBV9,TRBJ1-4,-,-,CASSTRGEKLFF,TGTGCCAGCAGCACCAGGGGTGAAAAACTGTTTTTT
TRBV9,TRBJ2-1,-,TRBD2,CASSATSGKYNEQFF,TGTGCCAGCAGCGCAACTAGCGGGAAATACAATGAGCAGTTCTTC
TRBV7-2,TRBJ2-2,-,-,CASSPSTANTGELFF,TGTGCCAGCAGCCCCAGCACAGCTAACACCGGGGAGCTGTTTTTT
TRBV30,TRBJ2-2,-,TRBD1,CAWGHRDRVTGELFF,TGTGCCTGGGGGCACCGGGACAGGGTTACCGGGGAGCTGTTTTTT
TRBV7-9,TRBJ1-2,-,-,CASSLEAGPYGYTF,TGTGCCAGCAGCTTAGAGGCAGGCCCTTATGGCTACACCTTC
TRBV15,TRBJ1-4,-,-,CATSRDKRVGEKLFF,TGTGCCACCAGCAGAGATAAGAGGGTAGGGGAAAAACTGTTTTTT
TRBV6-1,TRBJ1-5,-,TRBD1,CASSDGAGGYSNQPQHF,TGTGCCAGCAGTGATGGGGCAGGGGGTTATAGCAATCAGCCCCAGCATTTT
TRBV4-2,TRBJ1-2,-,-,CASSPTGANYGYTF,TGTGCCAGCAGCCCAACAGGAGCTAACTATGGCTACACCTTC
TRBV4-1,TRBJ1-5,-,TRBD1,CASSQAGGVQPQHF,TGCGCCAGCAGCCAGGCAGGGGGCGTGCAGCCCCAGCATTTT
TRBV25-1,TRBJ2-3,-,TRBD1,CASSWTGGVEWTDTQYF,TGTGCCAGCTCCTGGACAGGGGGGGTAGAATGGACAGATACGCAGTATTTT
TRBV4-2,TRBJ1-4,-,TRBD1,CASSQDLIAGQGEKLFF,TGTGCCAGCAGCCAAGATCTCATTGCAGGACAGGGAGAAAAACTGTTTTTT
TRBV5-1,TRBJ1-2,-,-,CASSLDRDTDYGYTF,TGCGCCAGCAGCTTGGATCGGGACACAGACTATGGCTACACCTTC
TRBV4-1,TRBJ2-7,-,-,CASSSWTVTYEQYF,TGCGCCAGCAGCAGTTGGACGGTTACCTACGAGCAGTACTTC
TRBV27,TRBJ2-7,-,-,CASSFQDSYEQYF,TGTGCCAGCAGTTTTCAGGACTCCTACGAGCAGTACTTC
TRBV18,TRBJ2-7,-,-,CASSPFPPQSSYEQYF,TGTGCCAGCTCACCTTTCCCCCCCCAGAGCTCCTACGAGCAGTACTTC
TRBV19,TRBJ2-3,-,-,CASSGHQTQYF,TGTGCCAGTAGTGGGCACCAAACGCAGTATTTT
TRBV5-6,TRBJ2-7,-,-,CASSLLGAASYEQYF,TGTGCCAGCAGCTTGCTTGGAGCGGCCTCCTACGAGCAGTACTTC
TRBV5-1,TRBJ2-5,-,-,CASSSIQDETQYF,TGCGCCAGCAGCTCGATCCAGGATGAGACCCAGTACTTC
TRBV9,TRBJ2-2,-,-,CASSVINGELFF,TGTGCCAGCAGCGTTATAAACGGGGAGCTGTTTTTT
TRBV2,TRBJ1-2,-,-,CASSEFGGRGIYGYTF,TGTGCCAGCAGTGAATTCGGAGGGAGGGGGATCTATGGCTACACCTTC
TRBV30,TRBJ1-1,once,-,CAWAPLYGGSTEAFF,TGTGCCTGGGCCCCCCTCTATGGTGGAAGCACTGAAGCTTTCTTT
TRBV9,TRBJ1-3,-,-,CASSVAAAARGGNTIYF,TGTGCCAGCAGCGTAGCGGCCGCTGCTAGGGGTGGAAACACCATATATTTT
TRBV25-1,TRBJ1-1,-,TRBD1,CASSEVGRGRGTEAFF,TGTGCCAGCAGTGAAGTCGGCAGGGGGCGGGGCACTGAAGCTTTCTTT
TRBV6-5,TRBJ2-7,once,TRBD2,CASSSLGLAGTYEQYF,TGTGCCAGCAGTTCCCTCGGACTAGCGGGGACCTACGAGCAGTACTTC
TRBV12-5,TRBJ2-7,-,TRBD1,CASGLPTGTGPHEQYF,TGTGCTAGTGGTTTGCCCACCGGGACAGGGCCCCACGAGCAGTACTTC
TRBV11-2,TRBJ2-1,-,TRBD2,CASSLGRKRAGLSYNEQFF,TGTGCCAGCAGCTTAGGACGCAAGCGAGCGGGGCTCTCCTACAATGAGCAGTTCTTC
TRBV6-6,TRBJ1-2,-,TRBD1,CASSYSQGERNGYTF,TGTGCCAGCAGTTACTCCCAGGGGGAGAGGAATGGCTACACCTTC
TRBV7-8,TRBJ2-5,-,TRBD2,CASSSLLGGERTQYF,TGTGCCAGCAGCTCCCTCCTGGGGGGGGAGCGGACCCAGTACTTC
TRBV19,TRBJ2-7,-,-,CASSIGGTPSYEQYF,TGTGCCAGTAGTATAGGGGGGACGCCTTCCTACGAGCAGTACTTC
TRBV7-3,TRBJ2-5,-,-,CASSLRQQETQYF,TGTGCCAGCAGCTTACGCCAGCAAGAGACCCAGTACTTC
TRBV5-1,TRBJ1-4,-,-,CASSLGFLGEDEKLFF,TGCGCCAGCAGCTTGGGTTTCCTTGGGGAGGATGAAAAACTGTTTTTT
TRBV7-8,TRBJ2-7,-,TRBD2,CASSLVFLADYEQYF,TGTGCCAGCAGCTTAGTATTCCTAGCGGACTACGAGCAGTACTTC
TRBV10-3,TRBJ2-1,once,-,CAISESWAGQMAYNEQFF,TGTGCCATCAGTGAGTCGTGGGCGGGGCAGATGGCCTACAATGAGCAGTTCTTC
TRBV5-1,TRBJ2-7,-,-,CASSFLALSSYEQYF,TGCGCCAGCAGCTTTCTAGCCCTGAGCTCCTACGAGCAGTACTTC
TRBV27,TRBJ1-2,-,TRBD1,CASSFGTGNYGYTF,TGTGCCAGCAGCTTCGGGACAGGGAACTATGGCTACACCTTC
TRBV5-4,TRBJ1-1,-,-,CASSLVGRGANTEAFF,TGTGCCAGCAGCTTGGTAGGCCGGGGGGCGAACACTGAAGCTTTCTTT
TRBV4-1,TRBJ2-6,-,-,CASSQVRGSGANVLTF,TGCGCCAGCAGCCAAGTCAGGGGCTCTGGGGCCAACGTCCTGACTTTC
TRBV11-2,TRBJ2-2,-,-,CASSSRAGGELFF,TGTGCCAGCAGCTCGAGGGCCGGCGGGGAGCTGTTTTTT
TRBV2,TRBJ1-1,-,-,CASSEGEGFKAFF,TGTGCCAGCAGTGAAGGAGAGGGATTTAAAGCTTTCTTT
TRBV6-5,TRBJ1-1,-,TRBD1,CASSYWGQGGTEAFF,TGTGCCAGCAGTTACTGGGGACAGGGAGGCACTGAAGCTTTCTTT
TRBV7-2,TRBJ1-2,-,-,CASSLEPGSGYTF,TGTGCCAGCAGCTTAGAACCAGGGTCTGGCTACACCTTC
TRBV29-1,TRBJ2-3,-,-,CSVEGAGAISTDTQYF,TGCAGCGTTGAAGGCGCGGGCGCGATTAGCACAGATACGCAGTATTTT
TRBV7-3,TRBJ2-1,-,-,CASSLLRANEQFF,TGTGCCAGCAGCTTACTAAGGGCCAATGAGCAGTTCTTC
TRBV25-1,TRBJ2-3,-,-,CASSGGRTQYF,TGTGCCAGCAGTGGAGGAAGAACGCAGTATTTT
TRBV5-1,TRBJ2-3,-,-,CASSLTPQNTDTQYF,TGCGCCAGCAGCTTGACCCCCCAGAACACAGATACGCAGTATTTT
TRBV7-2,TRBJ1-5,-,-,CASTLSNQPQHF,TGTGCCAGCACCCTATCGAACCAGCCCCAGCATTTT
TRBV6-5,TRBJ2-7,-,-,CASSREGILEQYF,TGTGCCAGCAGCAGGGAAGGGATTTTAGAGCAGTACTTC
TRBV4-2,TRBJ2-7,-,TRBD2,CASSQDLADGTYEQYF,TGTGCCAGCAGCCAAGATCTAGCGGACGGCACCTACGAGCAGTACTTC
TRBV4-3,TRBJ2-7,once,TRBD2,CASSQDRQREGSYEQYF,TGCGCCAGCAGCCAAGATCGCCAGCGGGAGGGCTCCTACGAGCAGTACTTC